This T cell receptor (beta chain) is drawn from a study of blood T cell repertoires in COVID-19. Study details: There were acute and convalescent COVID-19 samples, and they came from the United States, Italy and Spain.

Sequencing used immunoSEQ multiplex PCR; TCRdb keeps in-frame clones, though not all of them. The sample holds 290,000 or so clones; 90% are singletons and the top ten take about 4.5%. In germline, CDR1 is MDHEN, CDR2 SYDVKM. The CDR3 covers 15 residues. Trimming at V came to 2 bases and at J to 3 bases, leaving 6 bases not matched to a gene. Individuals aged 18 to 89 years were recruited from 24 US areas. Participant-reported clinical history was the basis for cohort assignment. The specimen sequenced was PBMCs or T cells enriched from blood (not recorded which). The genes are TRBV28 and TRBJ2-7; 8 bases are a match to TRBD2. The TCR comes from a woman younger than 35 with acute COVID-19. The CDR3 is CASSLPASGFYEQYF. Written as DNA, the CDR3 is TGTGCCAGCAGTTTACCCGCTAGCGGGTTCTACGAGCAGTACTTC.